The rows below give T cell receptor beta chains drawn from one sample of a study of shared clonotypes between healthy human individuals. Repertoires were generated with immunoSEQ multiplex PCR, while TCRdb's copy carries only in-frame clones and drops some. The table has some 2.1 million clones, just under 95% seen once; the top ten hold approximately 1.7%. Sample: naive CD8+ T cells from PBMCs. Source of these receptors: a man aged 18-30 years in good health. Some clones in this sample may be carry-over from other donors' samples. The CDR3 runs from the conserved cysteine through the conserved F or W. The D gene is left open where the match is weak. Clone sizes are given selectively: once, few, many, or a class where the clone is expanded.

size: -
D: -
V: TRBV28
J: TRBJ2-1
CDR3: CASRPSAPTYNEQFF
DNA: TGTGCCAGCAGACCCTCGGCCCCCACCTACAATGAGCAGTTCTTC

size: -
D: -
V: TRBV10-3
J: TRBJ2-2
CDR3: CAISESTISGTGELFF
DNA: TGTGCCATCAGTGAGTCAACTATCTCGGGAACCGGGGAGCTGTTTTTT

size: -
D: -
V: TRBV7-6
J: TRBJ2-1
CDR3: CASSSRRSSYNEQFF
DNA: TGTGCCAGCAGCTCTCGTAGGAGCTCCTACAATGAGCAGTTCTTC

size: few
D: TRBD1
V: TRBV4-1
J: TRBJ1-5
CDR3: CASSLLQGGNQPQHF
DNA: TGCGCCAGCAGCCTTCTACAGGGGGGGAATCAGCCCCAGCATTTT

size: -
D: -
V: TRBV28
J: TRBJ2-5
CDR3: CASSHLGGDGETQYF
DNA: TGTGCCAGCAGCCACCTAGGGGGGGATGGGGAGACCCAGTACTTC

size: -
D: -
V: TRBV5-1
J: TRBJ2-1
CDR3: CASSPRAGNEQFF
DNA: TGCGCCAGCAGCCCAAGGGCGGGGAATGAGCAGTTCTTC

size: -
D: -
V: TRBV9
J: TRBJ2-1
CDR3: CASSALGQGALAGPYNEQFF
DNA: TGTGCCAGCAGCGCGCTAGGGCAGGGGGCCCTAGCGGGTCCCTACAATGAGCAGTTCTTC

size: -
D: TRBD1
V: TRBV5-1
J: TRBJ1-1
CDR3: CASRVDRGIGNTEAFF
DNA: TGCGCCAGCAGGGTGGACAGGGGTATAGGGAACACTGAAGCTTTCTTT

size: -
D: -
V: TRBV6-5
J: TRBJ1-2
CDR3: CASSYSGTPWLGYTF
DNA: TGTGCCAGCAGTTACTCGGGGACACCTTGGCTGGGCTACACCTTC

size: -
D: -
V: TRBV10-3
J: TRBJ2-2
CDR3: CAITPGPTIGELFF
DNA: TGTGCCATCACCCCGGGTCCAACCATCGGGGAGCTGTTTTTT

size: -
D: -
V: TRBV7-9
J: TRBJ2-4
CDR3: CASSFSLAKLSKNIQYF
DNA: TGTGCCAGCAGCTTCAGTCTAGCGAAGTTGTCGAAAAACATTCAGTACTTC

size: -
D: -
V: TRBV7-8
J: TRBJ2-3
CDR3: CASSLALLGPRGGSTDTQYF
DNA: TGTGCCAGCAGCTTAGCGCTATTAGGGCCGAGGGGGGGTAGCACAGATACGCAGTATTTT

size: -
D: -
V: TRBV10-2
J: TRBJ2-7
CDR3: CASSLSSAYEQYF
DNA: TGCGCCAGCAGCCTTAGTTCGGCCTACGAGCAGTACTTC

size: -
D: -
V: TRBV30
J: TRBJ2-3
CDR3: CAWSLGVGTDTQYF
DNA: TGTGCCTGGTCCCTCGGGGTGGGAACAGATACGCAGTATTTT